This note documents a single TCR beta chain sequence. Produced via immunoSEQ multiplex PCR; TCRdb's table is partial and in-frame only. The table lists roughly 76,000 clones, approximately 86% of them singletons. This record belongs to a study of OX40 agonist ivuxolimab in advanced cancers. Study details: The diagnoses of dose-escalation patients were hepatocellular carcinoma, melanoma, renal cell or head and neck cancer. Allowance was made for prior anti-PD-1, anti-PD-L1 or anti-CTLA-4 therapy, and roughly 40% had some.

This CDR3 has 20 amino acids. Per the germline V gene, CDR1 is LNHDA and CDR2 is SQIVND (reference sequence). With 3 bases clipped from V and 0 bases from J, the junction kept 10 bases outside the gene matches. The receptor was derived from an adult with an advanced solid tumor such as melanoma, head and neck, liver or kidney cancer. The specimen was CD4+ or CD8+ T cells sorted from blood, collected in a trial of the OX40 agonist ivuxolimab. The chain employs TRBV19 and TRBJ2-1; 14 nucleotides align to TRBD2. CDR3: CASSIARGTSGGPSYNEQFF. In DNA form, the CDR3 reads TGTGCCAGTAGTATTGCCAGGGGGACTAGCGGGGGCCCCTCCTACAATGAGCAGTTCTTC.